This TCR beta chain was obtained from a study of spatial heterogeneity in lung cancer. The CDR3 is 17 residues long. Germline CDR1 reads DFQATT; CDR2 reads SNEGSKA (reference sequence). V lost 5 bases to trimming and J lost 4 bases; unmatched junction nucleotides: 13. TCRdb re-called the 5' RACE reads with MiXCR, one entry per CDR3 protein. Among about 50,000 distinct CDR3 sequences listed, about 7.4% were seen once. The sample holds many counts of this clonotype. Time point: blood at routine non-recurrence follow-up after resection. Whole RNA came from tumor, nontumor lung or frozen PBMC and was sequenced without being sorted.

This sequence joins TRBV20-1 and TRBJ2-1, with 11 positions matching TRBD2. The sequencing used PBMCs, collected at follow-up. The TCR was taken from a female donor with early-stage non-small cell lung cancer. CDR3 in amino acids: CSAGHGASGGSYNEQFF. CDR3 nucleotides: TGCAGTGCTGGCCATGGGGCTAGCGGGGGGTCTTACAATGAGCAGTTCTTC.